The 22 T cell receptor beta chains presented below share a single source sample, sequenced in a study of cytomegalovirus exposure and HLA in healthy donors. Primers: 60 Vbeta forward and 13 Jbeta reverse. The table came from immunoSEQ multiplex PCR; TCRdb's copy has only in-frame clones and leaves some out. The table lists over 150,000 clones, around four fifths of them singletons. The sequenced material came from PBMCs. The origin of the receptors is a woman aged 45 to 65 in good health and CMV-seropositive.

The chain couples TRBV9 to TRBJ1-2; D remains unclear. V was shortened by 3 bases and J by 0 bases, with 12 bases between the two germline ends. This CDR3 has 15 amino acids. Per the germline V gene, CDR1 is SGDLS and CDR2 is YYNGEE. In DNA form, the CDR3 reads TGTGCCAGCAGCGCGAGCCCCGGGGCTAACTATGGCTACACCTTC. Its translation is CASSASPGANYGYTF.

The chain has TRBV29-1 and TRBJ2-5; TRBD1 agrees at 8 bases. Germline lookup yields CDR1 SQVTM and CDR2 ANQGSEA. V shed 4 bases, J shed 0 bases, and the junction held 4 bases outside the gene matches. The CDR3 is made up of 14 amino acids. The CDR3 DNA sequence: TGCAGCGTTGGTGACAGGGGTAACCAAGAGACCCAGTACTTC. It codes for CSVGDRGNQETQYF.

This rearrangement joins TRBV5-1 to TRBJ2-3; TRBD1 agrees at 12 bases. J lost 2 bases, V lost 4 bases, and 5 bases had no gene match. Germline CDR1 and CDR2: SGHRS and YFSETQ. The CDR3 runs to 16 residues. This CDR3 is CASSRGQGANTDTQYF. DNA of the CDR3: TGCGCCAGCAGCCGGGGACAGGGGGCGAACACAGATACGCAGTATTTT.

This chain joins TRBV29-1 and TRBJ2-3; 9 nucleotides agree with TRBD1. V gave up 5 bases and J gave up 1 base; unmatched junction bases: 7. Germline CDR1 reads SQVTM; CDR2 reads ANQGSEA. This CDR3 contains 15 residues. DNA of the CDR3: TGCAGCGTTCCGGGACAGGGCGGGGGCACAGATACGCAGTATTTT. This gives the protein CSVPGQGGGTDTQYF.

The rearrangement uses TRBV10-3 and TRBJ1-1, with D possibly TRBD1 on 5 matching bases. Per the germline V gene, CDR1 is ENHRY and CDR2 is SYGVKD. V shed 7 bases and J shed 7 bases, with 13 bases lying between them. This CDR3 region has 12 residues. CDR3 DNA: TGTGCCATCAACGAGGGACTGGGTGAAGCTTTCTTT. This gives the protein CAINEGLGEAFF.

This sequence joins TRBV10-3 and TRBJ2-2; possibly TRBD1 for D (5 bases). Per the germline V gene, CDR1 is ENHRY and CDR2 is SYGVKD. Trimming took off 6 bases at V and 6 bases at J, with 11 bases between the two ends. The CDR3 covers 13 residues. The DNA of the CDR3 is TGTGCCATCAGCCCTCAGGGTGCCGGGGAGCTGTTTTTT. It is translated as CAISPQGAGELFF.

This chain links TRBV19 with TRBJ1-2; 9 bases align to TRBD1. Trimming took 5 bases from V and 6 from J; bases not matched to a gene: 10. Germline-derived CDR1 and CDR2 are LNHDA and SQIVND (reference sequence). The CDR3 sequence is 15 residues long. CDR3 sequence: CASSPGDREVDGYTF. The CDR3 nucleotides read TGTGCCAGTAGTCCAGGGGACAGGGAAGTGGATGGCTACACCTTC.

The chain recombines TRBV29-1 with TRBJ2-7; perhaps TRBD2 as D (5 bases). The CDR3 is 14 amino acids. CDR1 is SQVTM and CDR2 is ANQGSEA in the germline V gene. Trimming pared 4 bases from V and 0 bases from J, leaving 13 bases between. The CDR3 coding sequence is TGCAGCGTTGGAGGAGGTGGCAGCTCCTACGAGCAGTACTTC. Protein sequence: CSVGGGGSSYEQYF.

This clone has a single count. The V and J genes are TRBV5-4 and TRBJ2-1; a possible D gene is TRBD1 (6 bases). The germline V gene has CDR1 SGHNT and CDR2 YYREEE (reference sequence). Trimming pared 4 bases from V and 7 bases from J, leaving 21 bases between. The length of the CDR3 is 16 residues. Here the CDR3 reads CASSPQQGFLVNEQFF. CDR3 DNA: TGTGCCAGCAGCCCACAACAGGGCTTTCTAGTAAATGAGCAGTTCTTC. Together with reference TRBV5-4 and TRBJ2-1, the CDR3 gives the full variable domain: ETGVTQSPTHLIKTRGQQVTLRCSSQSGHNTVSWYQQALGQGPQFIFQYYREEENGRGNFPPRFSGLQFPNYSSELNVNALELDDSALYLCASSPQQGFLVNEQFFGPGTRLTVL.

The chain joins TRBV5-6 to TRBJ1-2, with 10 bases that match TRBD1. J lost 3 bases, V lost 4 bases, and 9 bases had no gene match. CDR1 and CDR2 from the germline V gene are SGHDT and YYEEEE. This CDR3 has 16 amino acids. CDR3 sequence (DNA): TGTGCCAGCAGCCGGGACAGGGGAGTTAGGGACTATGGCTACACCTTC. Translation: CASSRDRGVRDYGYTF.

The table lists this clone with a count of one. The chain is built from TRBV7-9 and TRBJ2-3; TRBD2 matches at 11 bases. CDR3 length: 15 amino acids. V trimming: 4 bases; J trimming: 6 bases; junction bases outside the gene matches: 6. Germline V gene lookup returns CDR1 SEHNR and CDR2 FQNEAQ (reference sequence). The CDR3 spells CASSSPGLAEDTQYF. In DNA, the CDR3 is TGTGCCAGCAGCTCCCCGGGACTAGCGGAGGATACGCAGTATTTT. The full variable domain, its missing parts supplied by reference TRBV7-9 and TRBJ2-3, is DTGVSQNPRHKITKRGQNVTFRCDPISEHNRLYWYRQTLGQGPEFLTYFQNEAQLEKSRLLSDRFSAERPKGSFSTLEIQRTEQGDSAMYLCASSSPGLAEDTQYFGPGTRLTVL.

The V call is TRBV28, the J call TRBJ2-5; TRBD2 matches 9 bases. In germline, CDR1 is MDHEN, CDR2 SYDVKM. This CDR3 has 13 amino acids. With V trimmed by 10 bases and J by 4 bases, 7 bases remained unmatched. The DNA of the CDR3 is TGTGCCACCGCAGCGGGGGGTCCAGAGACCCAGTACTTC. This codes for CATAAGGPETQYF.

The chain joins TRBV7-2 to TRBJ2-7, with TRBD1 matching over 8 bases. The CDR3 consists of 14 residues. Germline V gives CDR1 SGHTA, CDR2 FQGNSA. V lost 4 bases to trimming and J lost 6 bases; unmatched junction nucleotides: 8. CDR3 in amino acids: CASSSLTGVGEQYF. DNA of the CDR3: TGTGCCAGCAGCTCGTTGACAGGGGTGGGCGAGCAGTACTTC. The full variable domain, rest sourced from reference TRBV7-2 and TRBJ2-7, is GAGVSQSPSNKVTEKGKDVELRCDPISGHTALYWYRQSLGQGLEFLIYFQGNSAPDKSGLPSDRFSAERTGGSVSTLTIQRTQQEDSAVYLCASSSLTGVGEQYFGPGTRLTVT.

This rearrangement joins TRBV28 to TRBJ2-3, with D possibly matching TRBD1 (5 bases). Trimming took 5 bases from V and 2 from J, leaving 17 bases between them. Germline-derived CDR1 and CDR2 are MDHEN and SYDVKM. The CDR3 runs to 16 residues. The CDR3 sequence is CASSPMTELITDTQYF. In nucleotides, the CDR3 is TGTGCCAGCAGTCCCATGACAGAACTCATCACAGATACGCAGTATTTT. Drawing the rest from reference TRBV28 and TRBJ2-3, the complete variable domain is DVKVTQSSRYLVKRTGEKVFLECVQDMDHENMFWYRQDPGLGLRLIYFSYDVKMKEKGDIPEGYSVSREKKERFSLILESASTNQTSMYLCASSPMTELITDTQYFGPGTRLTVL.

This clone was observed once. The V call is TRBV4-3, the J call TRBJ2-1; 7 bases agree with TRBD1. This CDR3 has 16 residues. Unmatched junction bases numbered 5, after V lost 1 base and J lost 2 bases. CDR1 is LGHNA, CDR2 YSLEER, per germline. CDR3 amino acids: CASSQAGGIAYNEQFF. The CDR3 region has the DNA TGCGCCAGCAGCCAAGCAGGGGGAATTGCCTACAATGAGCAGTTCTTC.

The chain is built from TRBV9 and TRBJ1-1; D uncertain. Germline V lookup: CDR1 SGDLS, CDR2 YYNGEE. The CDR3 is 13 residues long. Trimming shortened V by 3 bases and J by 2 bases, and 8 bases separated the two germline ends. The CDR3 DNA reads TGTGCCAGCAGCGCTCGGGGTAACACTGAAGCTTTCTTT. Protein sequence: CASSARGNTEAFF.

This clone was seen just once. The same CDR3 is also encoded by other DNA sequences in this sample. J is TRBJ1-1 and V is TRBV11-2, with 10 positions matching TRBD1. The V segment lost 5 bases and the J segment 5 bases; nucleotides outside the gene matches: 11. The CDR3 covers 16 residues. Germline V lookup: CDR1 SGHAT, CDR2 FQNNGV. CDR3 nucleotides: TGTGCCAGCAGCAGAAAGACAGGGGGCGAGTATACTGAAGCTTTCTTT. This encodes CASSRKTGGEYTEAFF.

Only a few counts were recorded for this clone. This chain joins TRBV11-2 and TRBJ2-7, with a possible D match to TRBD1 (7 bases). Trimming stripped 5 bases from V and 5 bases from J, with 13 bases between. CDR3 size: 13 residues. Per the germline V gene, CDR1 is SGHAT and CDR2 is FQNNGV. CDR3 sequence (DNA): TGTGCCAGCAGCGCCCGCAGGGGGGACGAGCAGTACTTC. Its translation is CASSARRGDEQYF.

This chain links TRBV7-3 with TRBJ2-3; 9 positions agree with TRBD2. The CDR3 has 16 residues. V was pared by 5 bases and J by 1 base, with 7 bases of the junction left unmatched. Per germline, CDR1 SGHTA and CDR2 FQGTGA. CDR3 in amino acids: CASSASSGAGTDTQYF. Here the CDR3 DNA reads TGTGCCAGCAGCGCCTCTAGCGGGGCGGGCACAGATACGCAGTATTTT.

The chain links TRBV4-3 to TRBJ2-7; the D gene is possibly TRBD1 (6 bases). The V gene lost 0 bases and the J gene lost 6 bases, with 12 bases spanning the gap. The V gene's germline CDR1 is LGHNA and CDR2 YSLEER. CDR3 length equals 14 residues. CDR3 nucleotide sequence: TGCGCCAGCAGCCAAGATTTGGGGGCGCGCGAGCAGTACTTC. It specifies CASSQDLGAREQYF.

The rearrangement joins TRBV28 to TRBJ2-1; tentatively, D is TRBD2 (6 bases). Germline assignment: CDR1 MDHEN and CDR2 SYDVKM. This CDR3 contains 16 residues. V was cut by 6 bases and J by 0 bases, with 15 bases left in between. CDR3: CASSSGLHFSYNEQFF. Written as DNA, the CDR3 is TGTGCCAGCAGCTCGGGACTCCATTTCTCCTACAATGAGCAGTTCTTC. Full variable domain (missing parts from reference TRBV28 and TRBJ2-1): DVKVTQSSRYLVKRTGEKVFLECVQDMDHENMFWYRQDPGLGLRLIYFSYDVKMKEKGDIPEGYSVSREKKERFSLILESASTNQTSMYLCASSSGLHFSYNEQFFGPGTRLTVL.

The chain combines TRBV29-1 with TRBJ1-2; unclear D gene. This CDR3 region has 11 residues. Germline V lookup: CDR1 SQVTM, CDR2 ANQGSEA. Trimming shortened V by 4 bases and J by 4 bases, and 7 bases separated the two germline ends. CDR3 nucleotides: TGCAGCGTTGTTGGCTCCTATGGCTACACCTTC. Translation: CSVVGSYGYTF.